What follows is one T cell receptor (beta chain) and its context. Its antigen is undetermined. This sample stems from a study of shared clonotypes between healthy human individuals. Healthy and HIV-negative, the adult donors had no recent acute infections or vaccinations. Sorted-subset replicate PCR reactions contained roughly 200 ng DNA, corresponding to some 29,000 T cell genomes. Profiling relied on immunoSEQ multiplex PCR, and the TCRdb table lists in-frame clones only, not all of them. The profile shows approximately 1,000,000 clones, 77% of them singletons. Study-level findings and limits: Sampling used blood alone; tissue repertoires probably differ.

Sequencing used memory CD4+ T cells from PBMCs. The sample's subset: CD45RA-negative fraction. The TCR comes from a man aged 18 to 29 in good health. Some clones in this sample may be carry-over from other donors' samples.

CDR3 residues: CASSLSPLDDTQYF. The DNA of the CDR3 is TGTGCCAGCAGCTTGTCTCCCCTCGATGATACGCAGTATTTT. The rearrangement links TRBV5-6 to TRBJ2-3; D unresolved. The CDR3 extends over 14 amino acids. Germline lookup yields CDR1 SGHDT and CDR2 YYEEEE. The V gene lost 1 base and the J gene lost 6 bases, with 12 bases spanning the gap.